This T cell receptor beta chain was identified during a study of beta chain features in type 1 diabetes. Study at large: Examination of sorted cells across all samples involved more than 100,000,000 cells. Study outcomes and limitations: TCRB CDR3s from Type 1 diabetes patients were moderately but significantly shorter in all four CD4+ subsets. HLA influence on TCRB rearrangement stayed unresolved here.

Since all of the isolated RNA was reverse transcribed, expressed TCRB transcripts were what got sequenced. Method: immunoSEQ multiplex PCR; TCRdb's copy keeps in-frame clones and lacks some. The sample contains 400,000 to 550,000 clones, roughly 10% of which appear only once. With respect to this clone: What it binds is unknown.

A CD45RO/CCR7/CD25/CD127/CD95/CD27 panel sorted naive, central memory, regulatory and stem cell-like memory CD4+ cells. The CDR3 loop spans 11 amino acids. Germline V gene lookup returns CDR1 SNHLY and CDR2 FYNNEI. Trimming left V 4 bases short and J 8 bases short, with 6 bases between. This receptor was obtained from a woman under 30 in good health. The specimen sequenced was naive CD4+ T cells from blood. The chain couples TRBV2 to TRBJ2-1; D unresolved. As DNA, the CDR3 is TGTGCCAGCAGTGGGAGTGATGAGCAGTTCTTC. Translation gives CASSGSDEQFF.